This entry lists 28 T cell receptor beta chains sequenced from one sample in a study of blood T cell repertoires in COVID-19. Libraries were prepared by immunoSEQ multiplex PCR; TCRdb keeps only in-frame clonotypes and omits some of them. The sample carries more than 120,000 clones, approximately 87% recorded once. The specimen sequenced was peripheral blood. These receptors were taken from a woman in her forties or fifties with active or convalescent COVID-19.

The V call is TRBV24-1, the J call TRBJ2-5; 7 bases line up with TRBD1. The ends lost 3 bases at V and 3 bases at J; junction bases unmatched: 6. The CDR3 contains 15 residues. CDR1 KGHDR and CDR2 SFDVKD come from the germline V gene. CDR3 sequence reads: CATSDPGTEKETQYF. In nucleotides, the CDR3 is TGTGCCACCAGTGATCCCGGGACAGAAAAAGAGACCCAGTACTTC.

The rearrangement links TRBV18 to TRBJ1-1, with D uncertain. Germline CDR1 is KGHSH and CDR2 is LQKENI. Trimming removed 2 bases from V and 1 base from J, with 11 bases in between. The CDR3 is 15 residues long. In DNA, the CDR3 is TGTGCCAGCTCACCAGGATTACGGGAGAACACTGAAGCTTTCTTT. This translates into CASSPGLRENTEAFF.

The chain couples TRBV15 to TRBJ1-2; possibly TRBD1 for D (6 bases). Trimming left V 3 bases short and J 4 bases short, with 15 bases between. The CDR3 sequence is 15 residues long. The V gene's germline CDR1 is LNHNV and CDR2 YYDKDF (reference sequence). CDR3 protein: CATSSFTGIPYGYTF. The DNA for the CDR3 is TGTGCCACCAGCAGCTTCACAGGGATCCCCTATGGCTACACCTTC.

Here the CDR3 DNA reads TGCGCCAGCAGCCAAGTCTTTCCCGGAGCCTACGAGCAGTACTTC. The encoded protein is CASSQVFPGAYEQYF. The gene calls are TRBV4-3 and TRBJ2-7; D remains ambiguous. CDR1 LGHNA and CDR2 YSLEER come from the germline V gene. V dropped 1 base and J dropped 2 bases, with 12 bases sitting between them. CDR3 size: 15 residues.

This clone has more than one count but fewer than ten. V gene TRBV2 combines with J gene TRBJ1-1, with a tentative D call TRBD1 (5 bases). Germline values: CDR1 SNHLY, CDR2 FYNNEI. V was shortened by 7 bases and J by 2 bases, with 8 bases between the two germline ends. The CDR3 is made up of 12 amino acids. The CDR3 sequence: CASKWGNTEAFF. The CDR3 DNA reads TGTGCCAGCAAGTGGGGCAACACTGAAGCTTTCTTT.

The CDR3 DNA reads TGTGCCAGCAGTCAGTCGTCCAATGAGCAGTTCTTC. Translated, it gives CASSQSSNEQFF. The chain links TRBV25-1 to TRBJ2-1; unclear D gene. V was clipped by 5 bases and J by 6 bases, with 8 bases between them. This CDR3 comprises 12 residues. The germline gives CDR1 MGHDK, CDR2 SYGVNS.

The genes are TRBV5-1 and TRBJ1-4; D gene unclear. The V gene lost 2 bases and the J gene lost 4 bases, with 6 bases spanning the gap. CDR1 SGHRS and CDR2 YFSETQ come from the germline V gene. This CDR3 spans 13 amino acids. Here the CDR3 reads CASSLEINEKLFF. CDR3 DNA sequence: TGCGCCAGCAGCTTAGAGATTAATGAAAAACTGTTTTTT.

This clone has just one count. The CDR3 nucleotides read TGCAGCGTTGATCTCTGGGTCAGCGGGGACAGGCCCACAGATACGCAGTATTTT. Translation: CSVDLWVSGDRPTDTQYF. The chain employs TRBV29-1 and TRBJ2-3; maybe TRBD1 (8 bases). Trimming left V 3 bases short and J 2 bases short, with 24 bases between. The CDR3 sequence is 18 residues long. Germline CDR1 reads SQVTM; CDR2 reads ANQGSEA.

This rearrangement joins TRBV3-1 (or the pseudogene TRBV3-2) to TRBJ1-2; 10 bases align to TRBD1. Trimming at V came to 1 base and at J to 2 bases, leaving 1 base not matched to a gene. Per the germline V gene, CDR1 is LGHDT and CDR2 is YNNKEL (reference sequence). CDR3 size: 15 residues. The CDR3 is CASSQGTGGNYGYTF. The DNA of the CDR3 is TGTGCCAGCAGCCAAGGGACAGGGGGGAACTATGGCTACACCTTC.

The chain is built from TRBV6-2 or TRBV6-3 and TRBJ1-2, with D unclear. Per germline, CDR1 MNHEY and CDR2 SVGEGT. Trimming shortened V by 0 bases and J by 4 bases, and 12 bases separated the two germline ends. This CDR3 has 15 residues. The CDR3 DNA reads as TGTGCCAGCAGTTACTCGGAGCCGCGGATCTATGGCTACACCTTC. Translated: CASSYSEPRIYGYTF.

This clone was detected a few times. J is TRBJ1-6 and V is TRBV2; D possibly corresponds to TRBD1 (6 bases). Trimming stripped 3 bases from V and 11 bases from J, with 17 bases between. CDR3 size: 15 residues. Germline values: CDR1 SNHLY, CDR2 FYNNEI. The CDR3 DNA reads TGTGCCAGCAGTGATGGCAGGGGCCAGAGGCCACCCCTCCACTTT. Protein sequence: CASSDGRGQRPPLHF.

This clone was seen a single time. CDR3 DNA: TGTGCCAGCAGAAAACAAGGCCTAGCGACTGAAGCTTTCTTT. It specifies CASRKQGLATEAFF. The chain has TRBV6-4 and TRBJ1-1; D remains ambiguous. The CDR3 has 14 residues. The V end was cut by 6 bases, the J end by 5 bases, with 16 bases between. Germline V gene sequence: CDR1 MRHNA, CDR2 SNTAGT.

This chain joins TRBV5-1 and TRBJ1-6; D is uncertain. CDR1 SGHRS and CDR2 YFSETQ come from the germline V gene. Deletions cut 4 bases from V and 7 bases from J, with 9 bases between. This CDR3 contains 13 residues. The CDR3 is CASSDYMNSPLHF. DNA for the CDR3: TGCGCCAGCAGCGACTACATGAATTCACCCCTCCACTTT.

V usage is TRBV19 and J usage is TRBJ2-1; D might be TRBD1 (6 bases). The CDR3 runs to 15 residues. Germline lookup yields CDR1 LNHDA and CDR2 SQIVND (reference sequence). V lost 4 bases to trimming and J lost 8 bases, with 18 bases between them. In nucleotides, the CDR3 is TGTGCCAGTAGTAAGTACAGGGCTCTCCACGATGAGCAGTTCTTC. Protein: CASSKYRALHDEQFF.

CDR3 loop: CAWTAGTSLGEQYF. For the CDR3, the DNA is TGTGCCTGGACTGCCGGGACTAGTTTAGGTGAGCAGTACTTC. The V gene is TRBV30, the J gene TRBJ2-7, with 8 bases fitting TRBD2. The CDR3 runs 14 residues. CDR1 and CDR2 from the germline V gene are GTSNPN and SVGIG (reference sequence). The trim removed 4 bases at V and 7 bases at J, leaving 12 bases unmatched.

The V and J genes are TRBV6-5 and TRBJ1-2; a possible D gene is TRBD1 (6 bases). This CDR3 has 16 residues. V shed 0 bases and J shed 2 bases, with 13 bases lying between them. Germline-derived CDR1 and CDR2 are MNHEY and SVGAGI. The CDR3 DNA reads TGTGCCAGCAGTTACTCGCTTTGGGGGCCCAACTATGGCTACACCTTC. Translated, it gives CASSYSLWGPNYGYTF.

The chain couples TRBV28 to TRBJ2-7; TRBD1 matches at 7 bases. The CDR3 is made up of 13 amino acids. V lost 3 bases, J lost 10 bases, and 9 bases stayed unmatched. Germline CDR1 and CDR2: MDHEN and SYDVKM. The CDR3 DNA is TGTGCCAGCAGTTTCCGGGACAGCATACATCAGTACTTC. Translated, it gives CASSFRDSIHQYF.

This chain connects TRBV5-6 to TRBJ2-2; 7 positions match TRBD1. The trim removed 0 bases at V and 6 bases at J, leaving 5 bases unmatched. Germline V gene lookup returns CDR1 SGHDT and CDR2 YYEEEE. This CDR3 has 15 amino acids. Written as DNA, the CDR3 is TGTGCCAGCAGCTTGGGACAGGGAGTTCCCGGGGAGCTGTTTTTT. Encoded protein: CASSLGQGVPGELFF.

This chain connects TRBV28 to TRBJ2-7; 8 bases match TRBD1. CDR1 MDHEN and CDR2 SYDVKM come from the germline V gene. The junction had 9 bases not matched to a gene; V was cut back by 5 bases and J by 0 bases. The length of the CDR3 is 16 residues. The CDR3 coding sequence is TGTGCCAGCAGTCCGGGTGGGGACAGGAGCTCCTACGAGCAGTACTTC. This encodes CASSPGGDRSSYEQYF.

The genes are TRBV28 and TRBJ1-2; TRBD1 is a possible D gene (5 bases). There are 16 residues in the CDR3. Germline CDR1 is MDHEN and CDR2 is SYDVKM. Trimming shortened V by 2 bases and J by 2 bases, and 15 bases separated the two germline ends. The DNA for the CDR3 is TGTGCCAGCAGTTTAGGAGGGACTTCCTTCAACTATGGCTACACCTTC. Its translation is CASSLGGTSFNYGYTF.

This chain uses TRBV7-2 with TRBJ2-7, with D unresolved. The CDR3 covers 14 residues. Trimming shortened V by 3 bases and J by 3 bases, and 12 bases separated the two germline ends. CDR1 and CDR2 from the germline V gene are SGHTA and FQGNSA. CDR3 sequence reads: CASSLIGTIYEQYF. The CDR3 DNA sequence: TGTGCCAGCAGCTTGATTGGTACAATCTACGAGCAGTACTTC.

V usage is TRBV25-1 and J usage is TRBJ1-1; the D gene is possibly TRBD1 (5 bases). Germline CDR1 MGHDK, CDR2 SYGVNS. The CDR3 loop spans 13 amino acids. Trimming removed 7 bases from V and 0 bases from J, with 9 bases in between. The CDR3 DNA reads TGTGCCAGCAAGGACACCTTGAACACTGAAGCTTTCTTT. It yields the protein CASKDTLNTEAFF.

This chain connects TRBV7-8 to TRBJ2-3; D remains unclear. The CDR3 consists of 12 residues. Germline V CDR1 and CDR2: SGHVS, FQNEAQ. The V end lost 5 bases, the J end lost 2 bases, and 5 bases lay between the germline ends. CDR3 nucleotide sequence: TGTGCCAGCAGCCCATTCACAGATACGCAGTATTTT. Its translation: CASSPFTDTQYF.

V and J are TRBV9 and TRBJ2-2, with TRBD2 matching 10 bases. Unmatched junction bases numbered 8, after V lost 0 bases and J lost 6 bases. The CDR3 has 17 amino acids. CDR1 is SGDLS and CDR2 is YYNGEE in the germline V gene. Written as DNA, the CDR3 is TGTGCCAGCAGCGTAGTAGCGGGGGGTGTGAAGGCCGGGGAGCTGTTTTTT. Translation: CASSVVAGGVKAGELFF.

This clone showed up just a few times. CDR3 sequence: CASSGPRGDEQFF. The CDR3 nucleotides are TGTGCCAGCAGTGGGCCGCGGGGCGATGAGCAGTTCTTC. The V call is TRBV7-6, the J call TRBJ2-1, with TRBD2 as a possible D gene (6 bases). Trimming removed 6 bases at V and 8 bases at J, with 14 bases between. Germline assignment: CDR1 SGHVS and CDR2 FNYEAQ. CDR3 length equals 13 residues.

The chain couples TRBV10-3 to TRBJ1-3; D call uncertain. The germline gives CDR1 ENHRY, CDR2 SYGVKD. The CDR3 sequence is 14 residues long. Between the trimmed V and J ends, which lost 3 bases and 0 bases, there was a span of 6 bases. The CDR3 protein is CAISDNTSGNTIYF. The CDR3 DNA reads as TGTGCCATCAGTGATAACACCTCTGGAAACACCATATATTTT.

CDR3 sequence: CACHRGFIGGNTEAFF. CDR3 bases: TGTGCCTGTCACAGGGGGTTCATAGGAGGGAACACTGAAGCTTTCTTT. The rearrangement links TRBV30 to TRBJ1-1; TRBD1 agrees at 8 bases. V lost 6 bases and J lost 1; bases outside the gene matches: 13. The CDR3 has 16 residues. Germline-derived CDR1 and CDR2 are GTSNPN and SVGIG (reference sequence).

The genes are TRBV10-3 and TRBJ1-3, with TRBD1 matching 7 bases. CDR3 length equals 15 residues. J was trimmed by 4 bases and V by 2 bases; bases with no gene match: 5. Germline assignment: CDR1 ENHRY and CDR2 SYGVKD. CDR3 sequence reads: CAISELGGKGNTIYF. CDR3 nucleotides: TGTGCCATCAGTGAGCTAGGGGGCAAGGGAAACACCATATATTTT.